The clone carrying this T cell receptor beta chain was found many times. Its antigen is unidentified. This sample is part of a study of regulatory T cells in long-lasting Graves disease. Study-wide context: Graves' patients who were just diagnosed had used antithyroid drugs for under 3 months. General study findings and limits: Persistent disease preferred TRBV28, TRBJ1-2 and TRBJ2-5.

CDR3 length equals 14 residues. With 0 bases clipped from V and 4 bases from J, the junction kept 0 bases outside the gene matches. The germline gives CDR1 LNHNV, CDR2 YYDKDF (reference sequence). This sample's time point: newly diagnosed GD, antithyroid drugs for less than 3 months. PBMC-extracted RNA yielded the TCR library. American Thyroid Association guidelines defined how Graves' disease was diagnosed. TCR beta libraries were built with iRepertoire HTBI primers and Arm-PCR of CDR3 regions. Using its own MiXCR run on the multiplex PCR reads, TCRdb lists one record per CDR3 protein. This table holds roughly 400,000 distinct CDR3 sequences, 15% to 20% found once. This sample was shared with a second study, whose subject was T cells in Graves' hyperthyroidism and ophthalmopathy.

Sample: peripheral blood mononuclear cells (PBMCs), taken at new diagnosis, from a patient treated with antithyroid drugs. The chain links TRBV15 to TRBJ2-3; 8 bases fit TRBD2. The source of this sequence is a woman between 18 and 29 years old with Graves disease. CDR3 DNA: TGTGCCACCAGCAGAGATAGCGGGGCAGATACGCAGTATTTT. Encoded protein: CATSRDSGADTQYF.